This TCR beta chain appears in the sequencing data of a study of vaccination and CD4 T cells after COVID-19. Study overall: The convalescents comprised six males and four females, two of them Hispanic. Two doses of either BNT162b2 or mRNA-1273 vaccine were given to participants.

Worth noting for this clonotype: The antigen is undetermined.

The sample's treatment: roughly 10-day PBMC culture with coronavirus spike peptide pools or control peptides (ViraFEST assay). Sequencing of the DNA from cultured CD4+ T cells was carried out with the Oncomine TCR Beta short-read assay. A single record per CDR3 protein comes from TCRdb applying MiXCR to the PCR reads. The sample has around 12,000 distinct CDR3 sequences, roughly two fifths seen once. V was clipped by 4 bases and J by 6 bases; unmatched bases: 4. Germline V CDR1 and CDR2: SGHDT, YYEEEE. The CDR3 contains 14 residues. J is TRBJ2-3 and V is TRBV5-6, with 11 bases identical to TRBD1. The sequence was obtained from a human donor who had recovered from COVID-19. This material consisted of CD4+ T cells from blood, cultured in vitro, taken after SARS-CoV-2 vaccination. The CDR3 region is CASSGQGAGDTQYF. As DNA, the CDR3 is TGTGCCAGCAGCGGACAGGGGGCTGGGGATACGCAGTATTTT.